This T cell receptor beta chain derives from a study of molecular identifiers for immune sequencing clone quantification. In the study overall: Replicate RNA came from 20,000 or 100,000 naive CD8 cells and was split five ways, and four parts were sequenced.

Between the trimmed V and J ends, which lost 6 bases and 5 bases, there was a span of 10 bases. The length of the CDR3 is 12 residues. CDR1 is MNHEY, CDR2 SVGAGI, per germline. This clonotype was detected many times. TCRdb reanalysed the PCR reads using MiXCR and keeps one entry per CDR3 protein. The sample lists tens of thousands of distinct CDR3 sequences; under 20% were seen once. Material for sequencing was naive CD8+ T cells from blood, with Jurkat cell RNA spiked in. The subset: FACS-sorted CD8+CD4-CCR7+CD45RA+ naive T cells. The sequence was obtained from a human donor in good health. Some libraries in this study had Jurkat cell RNA spiked in. The chain carries TRBV6-5 and TRBJ1-1; D is uncertain. CDR3: CASSYGGTEAFF. The CDR3 DNA sequence: TGTGCCAGCAGCTATGGTGGGACTGAAGCTTTCTTT.